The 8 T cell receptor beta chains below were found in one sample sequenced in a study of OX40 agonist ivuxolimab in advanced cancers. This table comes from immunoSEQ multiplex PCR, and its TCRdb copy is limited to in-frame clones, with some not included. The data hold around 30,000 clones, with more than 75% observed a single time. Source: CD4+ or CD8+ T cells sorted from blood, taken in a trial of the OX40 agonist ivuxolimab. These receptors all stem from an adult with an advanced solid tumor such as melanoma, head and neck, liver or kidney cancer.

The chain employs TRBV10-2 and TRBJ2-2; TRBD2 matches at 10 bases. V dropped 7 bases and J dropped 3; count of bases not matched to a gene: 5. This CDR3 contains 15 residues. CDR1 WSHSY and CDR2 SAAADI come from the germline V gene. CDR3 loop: CASTRTSGYTGELFF. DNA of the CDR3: TGCGCCAGCACCCGGACTAGCGGATACACCGGGGAGCTGTTTTTT.

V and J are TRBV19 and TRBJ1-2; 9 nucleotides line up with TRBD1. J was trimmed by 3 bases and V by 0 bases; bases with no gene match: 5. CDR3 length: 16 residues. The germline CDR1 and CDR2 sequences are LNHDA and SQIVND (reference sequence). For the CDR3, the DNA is TGTGCCAGTAGTATAGACGGACAGGGGCAACACTATGGCTACACCTTC. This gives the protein CASSIDGQGQHYGYTF.

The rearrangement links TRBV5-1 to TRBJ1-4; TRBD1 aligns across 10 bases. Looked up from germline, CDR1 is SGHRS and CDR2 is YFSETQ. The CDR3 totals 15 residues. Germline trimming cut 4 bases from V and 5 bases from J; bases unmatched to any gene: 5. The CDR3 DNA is TGCGCCAGCAGCAAAAGGACAGGGGGGAATGAAAAACTGTTTTTT. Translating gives CASSKRTGGNEKLFF. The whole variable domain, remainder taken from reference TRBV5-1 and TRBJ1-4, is KAGVTQTPRYLIKTRGQQVTLSCSPISGHRSVSWYQQTPGQGLQFLFEYFSETQRNKGNFPGRFSGRQFSNSRSEMNVSTLELGDSALYLCASSKRTGGNEKLFFGSGTQLSVL.

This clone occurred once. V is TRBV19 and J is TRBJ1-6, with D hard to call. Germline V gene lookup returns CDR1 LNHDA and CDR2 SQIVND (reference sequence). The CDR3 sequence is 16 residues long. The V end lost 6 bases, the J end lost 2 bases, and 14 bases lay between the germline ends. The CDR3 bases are TGTGCCAGTAGCACCGGAGAGAGGACCTATAATTCACCCCTCCACTTT. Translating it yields CASSTGERTYNSPLHF.

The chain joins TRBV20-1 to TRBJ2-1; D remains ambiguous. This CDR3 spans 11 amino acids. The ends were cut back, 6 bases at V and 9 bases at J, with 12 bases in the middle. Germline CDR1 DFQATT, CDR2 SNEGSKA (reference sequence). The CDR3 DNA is TGCAGTGCGCTTCTGGGCTTTGAGCAGTTCTTC. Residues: CSALLGFEQFF.

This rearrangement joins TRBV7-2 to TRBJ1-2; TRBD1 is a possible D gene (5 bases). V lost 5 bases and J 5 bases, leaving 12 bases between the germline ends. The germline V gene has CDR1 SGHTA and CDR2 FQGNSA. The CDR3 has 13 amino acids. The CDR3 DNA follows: TGTGCCAGCAGCCCCACAGGTCTATATGGCTACACCTTC. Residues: CASSPTGLYGYTF.

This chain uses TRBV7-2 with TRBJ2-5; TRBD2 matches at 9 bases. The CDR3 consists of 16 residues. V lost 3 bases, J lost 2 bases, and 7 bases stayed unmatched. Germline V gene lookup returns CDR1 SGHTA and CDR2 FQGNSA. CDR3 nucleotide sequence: TGTGCCAGCAGCTTGGGGAGCGGGAGGCAACAAGAGACCCAGTACTTC. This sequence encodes CASSLGSGRQQETQYF. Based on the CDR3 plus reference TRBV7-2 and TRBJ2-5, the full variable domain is GAGVSQSPSNKVTEKGKDVELRCDPISGHTALYWYRQSLGQGLEFLIYFQGNSAPDKSGLPSDRFSAERTGGSVSTLTIQRTQQEDSAVYLCASSLGSGRQQETQYFGPGTRLLVL.

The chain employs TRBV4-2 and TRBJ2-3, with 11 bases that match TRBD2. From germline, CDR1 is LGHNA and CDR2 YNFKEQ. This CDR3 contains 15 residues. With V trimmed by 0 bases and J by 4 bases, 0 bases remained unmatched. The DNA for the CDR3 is TGTGCCAGCAGCCAAGAACTAGCGGGGGCAGATACGCAGTATTTT. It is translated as CASSQELAGADTQYF.